The clone carrying this TCR beta chain appeared many times. Its antigen is not known. This specimen belongs to a study of CD8 T cells in ankylosing spondylitis. A single record per CDR3 protein comes from TCRdb applying MiXCR to the 5' RACE reads. The table includes 250,000 to 400,000 distinct CDR3 sequences, roughly 12% detected once. Study results and limitations: Ankylosing spondylitis blood seemed to carry a telltale TCR beta motif made of several highly homologous variants. Matched ankylosing spondylitis synovial fluid reportedly contained a significantly enriched population of disease-linked clones. Reactive arthritis synovial fluid and blood previously showed some of these motif variants. CD8+ by phenotype, disease-linked clones were relatively rare in peripheral blood.

The CDR3 spans 11 residues. Germline loops: CDR1 DFQATT, CDR2 SNEGSKA (reference sequence). V lost 2 bases and J 10 bases, leaving 11 bases between the germline ends. The V and J genes are TRBV20-1 and TRBJ1-1; the D is unclear. Sequences were obtained from blood, either unsorted or a sorted T cell fraction (not recorded which). This receptor was obtained from a female donor with ankylosing spondylitis or in good health (not recorded which). In DNA, the CDR3 is TGCAGTGCTAGAATCCAGGTCGGAGCTTTCTTT. This sequence encodes CSARIQVGAFF.